Shown below are 15 T cell receptor beta chains from a single sample sequenced in a study of blood T cells in healthy people across ages. A second about 6 to 11 cycle PCR used barcoded and J-beta primers. TCRdb used MiXCR to reprocess the 5' RACE reads, holding one entry per CDR3 protein. The sample includes approximately 1,000,000 distinct CDR3 sequences, around two fifths of them seen just once. Sequencing was done on a sample of blood. The origin of the receptors is a man aged 18 to 29 in good health.

As for this clonotype: An end of the junction does not agree with germline; a read error may underlie this. The chain uses TRBV9 and TRBJ1-1; D remains ambiguous. Germline V gives CDR1 SGDLS, CDR2 YYNGEE. This CDR3 comprises 12 residues. The CDR3 sequence: CSSSGWDTEAFF. CDR3 in DNA: TGTTCCAGCAGCGGATGGGACACTGAAGCTTTCTTT.

Of note for this clonotype: Just one base apart from a much larger clone, this may be a read error. V and J are TRBV29-1 and TRBJ2-5, with D possibly matching TRBD2 (6 bases). V was trimmed by 3 bases and J by 0 bases, leaving 8 bases between them. Germline CDR1 reads SQVTM; CDR2 reads ANQGSEA. CDR3 length equals 13 residues. For the CDR3, the DNA is TGCAGCGTTGAGGACTATAACCAAGAGACCCAGTACTTC. Translated: CSVEDYNQETQYF.

The genes are TRBV20-1 and TRBJ1-4; D not certain. CDR1 and CDR2 (germline): DFQATT, SNEGSKA (reference sequence). Trimming left V 6 bases short and J 8 bases short, with 10 bases between. The CDR3 spans 11 residues. The CDR3 reads CSAHDREKLFF. Here the CDR3 DNA reads TGCAGTGCCCACGACCGGGAAAAACTGTTTTTT.

V gene TRBV5-1 combines with J gene TRBJ1-1; D remains ambiguous. CDR3 size: 14 residues. Trimming pared 4 bases from V and 1 base from J, leaving 11 bases between. From germline, CDR1 is SGHRS and CDR2 YFSETQ. For the CDR3, the DNA is TGCGCCAGCAGCCCCGCGCTCCAGAACACTGAAGCTTTCTTT. The encoded protein is CASSPALQNTEAFF.

A remark on this clonotype: At one boundary the junction diverges from the germline segment, which might be a read error. The CDR3 region is CASRATGVTNETLFF. CDR3 nucleotides: TGTGCCAGCAGGGCTACAGGAGTAACTAATGAAACACTGTTTTTT. The V gene is TRBV25-1, the J gene TRBJ1-4, with D possibly TRBD1 on 5 matching bases. Per the germline V gene, CDR1 is MGHDK and CDR2 is SYGVNS. CDR3 length equals 15 residues.

This clonotype has just a few counts. The J gene is TRBJ1-2, the V gene TRBV12-3 or TRBV12-4, with D unclear. The CDR3 spans 14 residues. V was pared by 4 bases and J by 3 bases, with 12 bases between. In DNA form, the CDR3 reads TGTGCCAGCAGTTCCCACACCTCACACTATGGCTACACCTTC. This codes for CASSSHTSHYGYTF.

This clonotype was seen a handful of times. The chain combines TRBV9 with TRBJ1-4, with 8 bases lining up with TRBD1. This CDR3 has 15 amino acids. CDR1 and CDR2 from the germline V gene are SGDLS and YYNGEE. V was clipped by 7 bases and J by 3 bases; unmatched bases: 8. The DNA of the CDR3 is TGTGCCAGCGGCGACAGGGGAGCAGCTAATGAAAAACTGTTTTTT. Amino acids: CASGDRGAANEKLFF.

V usage is TRBV4-1 and J usage is TRBJ1-1; possible D gene TRBD1, 6 bases. CDR1 is MGHRA and CDR2 is YSYEKL in the germline V gene. The CDR3 has 15 residues. The germline V and J ends were trimmed by 3 bases and 0 bases, with 11 bases remaining between them. The CDR3 loop is CASSHDGGLNTEAFF. In nucleotides, the CDR3 is TGCGCCAGCAGCCATGACGGGGGCTTGAACACTGAAGCTTTCTTT.

The gene calls are TRBV13 and TRBJ1-1, with a possible D match to TRBD1 (6 bases). The V end lost 4 bases, the J end lost 3 bases, and 12 bases lay between the germline ends. The CDR3 has 14 residues. The germline CDR1 and CDR2 sequences are PRHDT and FYEKMQ (reference sequence). As DNA, the CDR3 is TGTGCCAGCAGCTGGGGGGCCGTTGACACTGAAGCTTTCTTT. Translated, it gives CASSWGAVDTEAFF.

About this clonotype: At one boundary the junction diverges from the germline segment, which might be a read error. CDR3 protein: CASSSTSTGASSYNGQFF. CDR3 sequence (DNA): TGTGCCAGCAGCTCTACCTCCACAGGGGCCAGCTCCTACAATGGGCAGTTCTTC. The chain couples TRBV7-8 to TRBJ2-1; 7 positions match TRBD1. The CDR3 length is 18 residues. Germline lookup yields CDR1 SGHVS and CDR2 FQNEAQ. Complete variable domain (other parts from reference TRBV7-8 and TRBJ2-1): GAGVSQSPRYKVAKRGQDVALRCDPISGHVSLFWYQQALGQGPEFLTYFQNEAQLDKSGLPSDRFFAERPEGSVSTLKIQRTQQEDSAVYLCASSSTSTGASSYNGQFFGPGTRLTVL.

The rearrangement links TRBV7-8 to TRBJ2-1, with 12 bases matching TRBD2. Germline CDR1 and CDR2: SGHVS and FQNEAQ. The CDR3 covers 16 residues. Unmatched junction bases numbered 5, after V lost 2 bases and J lost 6 bases. The CDR3 nucleotides read TGTGCCAGCAGCTTAATTAGGACTAGCGGGGCCAATGAGCAGTTCTTC. It encodes CASSLIRTSGANEQFF.

The chain combines TRBV4-3 with TRBJ2-1; no firm D call. The DNA end favors TRBJ2-7, so the J call may be wrong. The CDR3 loop spans 16 amino acids. Germline CDR1 is LGHNA and CDR2 is YSLEER. CDR3 sequence: CASSQVSGSSYNEQYF. The DNA of the CDR3 is TGCGCCAGCAGCCAAGTGTCCGGAAGCTCCTACAATGAGCAGTACTTC.

This clonotype was seen more than once but under ten times. The V call is TRBV20-1, the J call TRBJ1-2; 8 bases agree with TRBD1. Per the germline V gene, CDR1 is DFQATT and CDR2 is SNEGSKA (reference sequence). The V segment lost 1 base and the J segment 7 bases; nucleotides outside the gene matches: 14. CDR3 length equals 16 residues. The CDR3 bases are TGCAGTGCTAGAGTCCCCCTTACAGGGGGTATGGGTGGCTACACCTTC. It yields the protein CSARVPLTGGMGGYTF.

V and J are TRBV7-2 and TRBJ1-1; no definite D call. Germline V gives CDR1 SGHTA, CDR2 FQGNSA. The V end was cut by 2 bases, the J end by 1 base, with 11 bases between. The CDR3 runs 15 residues. The CDR3: CASSLSITGNTEAFF. The CDR3 DNA reads TGTGCCAGCAGCTTATCCATCACGGGGAACACTGAAGCTTTCTTT.

This clonotype showed up just a few times. The CDR3 DNA reads as TGTGCCAGCAGCTTCCCGGGACAGCGGACTGAAGCTTTCTTT. Translated: CASSFPGQRTEAFF. The chain links TRBV7-9 to TRBJ1-1; 7 bases fit TRBD1. Germline trimming cut 3 bases from V and 5 bases from J; bases unmatched to any gene: 6. This CDR3 comprises 14 residues. Germline CDR1 SEHNR, CDR2 FQNEAQ (reference sequence).